This T cell receptor beta chain is drawn from a study of T cells in Graves' hyperthyroidism and ophthalmopathy. In the study overall: At initial diagnosis, before any treatment had begun, peripheral blood was obtained.

No progression to ophthalmopathy during 18 months of follow-up defined stable disease. With a duration under 2 months, the hyperthyroidism was newly diagnosed in patients aged 18 to 65. In making diagnoses, clinical symptoms, serum thyroxine and TRAb, thyroid ultrasound and orbital computed tomography were all used. This CDR3 region has 12 residues. Trimming removed 5 bases at V and 11 bases at J, with 15 bases between. Per germline, CDR1 MDHEN and CDR2 SYDVKM. Using RNA transcripts as the source, TCR beta CDR3 regions were amplified. Initially, a first-round RT-PCR of the TCR CDR3 employed the HTBI primer set. One entry per CDR3 protein results from TCRdb running MiXCR on the multiplex PCR reads. The sample records 470,000 or so distinct CDR3 sequences, roughly 20% being singletons. At least ten counts were recorded for this clonotype.

Sequenced sample: blood. This clonotype was sampled from a man between 18 and 29 years old with Graves' hyperthyroidism. The gene calls are TRBV28 and TRBJ1-1, with a tentative D call TRBD1 (5 bases). Written as DNA, the CDR3 is TGTGCCAGCAGTCAGGAACGGACACAGGCTTTCTTT. Translation: CASSQERTQAFF. The whole variable domain, filled in from reference TRBV28 and TRBJ1-1, reads DVKVTQSSRYLVKRTGEKVFLECVQDMDHENMFWYRQDPGLGLRLIYFSYDVKMKEKGDIPEGYSVSREKKERFSLILESASTNQTSMYLCASSQERTQAFFGQGTRLTVV.